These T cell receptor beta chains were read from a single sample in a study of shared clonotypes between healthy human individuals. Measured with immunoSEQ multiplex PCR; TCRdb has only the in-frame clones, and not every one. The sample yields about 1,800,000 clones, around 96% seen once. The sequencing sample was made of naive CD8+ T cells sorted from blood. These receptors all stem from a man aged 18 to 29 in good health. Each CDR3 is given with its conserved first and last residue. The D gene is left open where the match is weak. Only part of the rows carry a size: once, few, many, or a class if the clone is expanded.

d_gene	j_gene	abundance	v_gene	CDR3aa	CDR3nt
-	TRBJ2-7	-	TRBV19	CASSTSGGVLWEQYF	TGTGCCAGTAGTACCAGCGGAGGGGTGCTATGGGAGCAGTACTTC
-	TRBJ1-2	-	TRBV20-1	CSAPSGVGYTF	TGCAGTGCTCCCTCAGGGGTTGGCTACACCTTC
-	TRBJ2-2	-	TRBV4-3	CASSQGLAHNTGELFF	TGCGCCAGCAGCCAAGGGCTAGCGCATAACACCGGGGAGCTGTTTTTT
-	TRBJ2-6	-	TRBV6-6	CASQPGYNSGANVLTF	TGTGCCTCACAGCCGGGATACAACTCTGGGGCCAACGTCCTGACTTTC
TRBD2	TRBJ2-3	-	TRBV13	CASSLAGGRTDTQYF	TGTGCCAGCAGCTTAGCGGGGGGACGCACAGATACGCAGTATTTT
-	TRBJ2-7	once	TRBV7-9	CASSLLGTYEQYF	TGTGCCAGCAGCTTACTCGGGACATACGAGCAGTACTTC
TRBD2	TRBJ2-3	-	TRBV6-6	CASREAAGGTQYF	TGTGCCAGCAGGGAGGCGGCGGGGGGGACGCAGTATTTT
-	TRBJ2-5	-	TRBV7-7	CASSLRRDGETQYF	TGTGCTAGCAGCTTAAGGAGGGACGGGGAGACCCAGTACTTC
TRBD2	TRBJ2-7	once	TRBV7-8	CASSPFGGTQSYEQYF	TGTGCCAGCAGCCCATTCGGGGGGACCCAGTCCTACGAGCAGTACTTC
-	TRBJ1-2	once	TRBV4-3	CASSPQFVVDYGYTF	TGCGCCAGCAGCCCTCAGTTTGTAGTGGACTATGGCTACACCTTC
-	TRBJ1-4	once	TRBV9	CASGGTSSLATNEKLFF	TGTGCCAGCGGAGGGACTTCCTCTCTGGCGACTAATGAAAAACTGTTTTTT
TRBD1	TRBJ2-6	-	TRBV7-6	CASSANRGLGANVLTF	TGTGCCAGCAGCGCCAACAGGGGGCTCGGGGCCAACGTCCTGACTTTC
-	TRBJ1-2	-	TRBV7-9	CASSYGDNYGYTF	TGTGCCAGCAGTTACGGGGACAACTATGGCTACACCTTC
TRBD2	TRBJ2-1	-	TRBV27	CASGYPGLADNEQFF	TGTGCCAGCGGATACCCTGGGCTAGCGGACAATGAGCAGTTCTTC
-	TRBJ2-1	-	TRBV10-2	CASSEVVYEQFF	TGCGCCAGCAGTGAGGTAGTCTATGAGCAGTTCTTC
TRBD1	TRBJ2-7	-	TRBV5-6	CASSSDRGYEQYF	TGTGCCAGCAGCTCCGACAGGGGTTACGAGCAGTACTTC
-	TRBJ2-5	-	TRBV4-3	CASSQDRTLQETQYF	TGCGCCAGCAGCCAAGATCGAACCCTCCAAGAGACCCAGTACTTC
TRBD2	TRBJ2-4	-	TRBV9	CASSVLAGGDIQYF	TGTGCCAGCAGCGTACTAGCGGGAGGAGACATTCAGTACTTC
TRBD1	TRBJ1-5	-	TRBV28	CASSSRTGSNQPQHF	TGTGCCAGCAGTTCCCGGACAGGGAGCAATCAGCCCCAGCATTTT
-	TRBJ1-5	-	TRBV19	CASKPFSEGHQPQHF	TGTGCCAGTAAACCCTTCAGTGAAGGCCATCAGCCCCAGCATTTT
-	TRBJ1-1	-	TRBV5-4	CASSSVVEAFF	TGTGCCAGCAGCTCGGTGGTGGAAGCTTTCTTT
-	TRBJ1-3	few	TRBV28	CASSFVSSGNTIYF	TGTGCCAGCAGTTTCGTGAGCTCTGGAAACACCATATATTTT
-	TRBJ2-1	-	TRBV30	CAWTQVTYNEQFF	TGTGCCTGGACTCAGGTAACATACAATGAGCAGTTCTTC
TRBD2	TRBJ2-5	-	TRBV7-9	CASSQTGTSGETQYF	TGTGCCAGCAGCCAAACCGGGACTAGCGGGGAGACCCAGTACTTC
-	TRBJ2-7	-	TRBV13	CASSSLGDPYEQYF	TGTGCCAGCAGCTCCCTCGGGGACCCCTACGAGCAGTACTTC
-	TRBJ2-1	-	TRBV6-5	CASSYGWVSSYNEQFF	TGTGCCAGCAGTTACGGGTGGGTGAGCTCCTACAATGAGCAGTTCTTC
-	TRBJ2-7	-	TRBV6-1	CASTEGPTYEQYF	TGTGCCAGCACGGAGGGGCCCACCTACGAGCAGTACTTC